Below, 28 T cell receptor beta chains from the same sample are listed, as sequenced in a study of graft-versus-host responses after intestinal transplantation. No antigen has been identified for these receptors. TCRdb's table, derived via immunoSEQ multiplex PCR, lists solely in-frame clones and lacks some. Among about 85,000 clones listed, approximately 78% were seen once. Specimen: unstimulated CD4+ T cells sorted from spleen or lymph node cells, collected before intestinal transplant. The receptor set was obtained from a human donor who received an intestinal transplant.

The V call is TRBV6-1, the J call TRBJ2-2; the D is unclear. The ends were cut back, 7 bases at V and 0 bases at J, with 12 bases in the middle. Germline CDR1 MNHNS, CDR2 SASEGT. The CDR3 loop spans 15 amino acids. In nucleotides, the CDR3 is TGTGCCAGCACTACCAGGATCGCGAACACCGGGGAGCTGTTTTTT. Its protein is CASTTRIANTGELFF.

The chain carries TRBV29-1 and TRBJ2-7; 11 nucleotides match TRBD1. This CDR3 spans 12 amino acids. Germline V gene lookup returns CDR1 SQVTM and CDR2 ANQGSEA. J lost 7 bases, V lost 6 bases, and 5 bases had no gene match. This CDR3 reads CSVAGTGGEQYF. CDR3 bases: TGCAGCGTCGCCGGGACAGGGGGAGAGCAGTACTTC.

In its sample, this clone was seen once. The genes are TRBV19 and TRBJ1-1; 10 nucleotides line up with TRBD1. V lost 5 bases and J lost 4; bases outside the gene matches: 16. The CDR3 contains 18 residues. The germline V gene encodes CDR1 LNHDA and CDR2 SQIVND (reference sequence). The CDR3 here is CASSPWGSGTGASTEAFF. CDR3 DNA sequence: TGTGCCAGTAGTCCCTGGGGAAGCGGGACAGGGGCGAGCACTGAAGCTTTCTTT.

The chain has TRBV2 and TRBJ2-7, with D perhaps TRBD1 (5 bases). CDR1 is SNHLY and CDR2 is FYNNEI in the germline V gene. This CDR3 is 12 amino acids long. Trimming cost V 6 bases and J 3 bases, with 9 bases left between them. CDR3 region: CASSQDIYEQYF. The CDR3 bases are TGTGCCAGCAGCCAGGACATCTACGAGCAGTACTTC.

This chain connects TRBV7-2 to TRBJ2-5, with D unclear. Trimming stripped 1 base from V and 2 bases from J, with 5 bases between. The CDR3 runs 13 residues. From germline, CDR1 is SGHTA and CDR2 FQGNSA. DNA for the CDR3: TGTGCCAGCAGCTTAGTCAGGCAAGAGACCCAGTACTTC. Translating it yields CASSLVRQETQYF.

This chain connects TRBV5-1 to TRBJ2-3; 8 bases fit TRBD2. This CDR3 spans 15 amino acids. V was clipped by 2 bases and J by 5 bases; unmatched bases: 7. Germline V gives CDR1 SGHRS, CDR2 YFSETQ. CDR3 coding DNA: TGCGCCAGCAGCTTTTCCGCGGGGGGCTTAGATACGCAGTATTTT. It specifies CASSFSAGGLDTQYF.

This rearrangement joins TRBV30 to TRBJ2-2, with a possible D match to TRBD1 (5 bases). Looked up from germline, CDR1 is GTSNPN and CDR2 is SVGIG (reference sequence). The CDR3 covers 13 residues. V lost 2 bases and J lost 4, with 8 bases in between. The CDR3, as DNA: TGTGCCTGGAGTTTAGGGGTCACCGGGGAGCTGTTTTTT. Its protein product is CAWSLGVTGELFF.

This chain joins TRBV5-1 and TRBJ1-4, with D possibly being TRBD1 (6 bases). V was trimmed by 1 base and J by 4 bases, leaving 14 bases between them. This CDR3 comprises 16 residues. The germline V gene has CDR1 SGHRS and CDR2 YFSETQ. The CDR3 region has the DNA TGCGCCAGCAGCTTGAAAGGGCAGGGGTATAATGAAAAACTGTTTTTT. It yields the protein CASSLKGQGYNEKLFF. Full variable domain (remainder filled in from reference TRBV5-1 and TRBJ1-4): KAGVTQTPRYLIKTRGQQVTLSCSPISGHRSVSWYQQTPGQGLQFLFEYFSETQRNKGNFPGRFSGRQFSNSRSEMNVSTLELGDSALYLCASSLKGQGYNEKLFFGSGTQLSVL.

The rearrangement joins TRBV5-1 to TRBJ2-7, with a possible D match to TRBD2 (6 bases). V was shortened by 2 bases and J by 5 bases, with 14 bases between the two germline ends. The germline V gene encodes CDR1 SGHRS and CDR2 YFSETQ. CDR3 length: 14 residues. Here the CDR3 reads CASSLEPGGDEQYF. The CDR3 DNA is TGCGCCAGCAGCTTAGAGCCCGGGGGTGACGAGCAGTACTTC.

This chain links TRBV5-6 with TRBJ1-1, with D unresolved. Trimming left V 4 bases short and J 11 bases short, with 24 bases between. Germline V lookup: CDR1 SGHDT, CDR2 YYEEEE. The CDR3 runs to 15 residues. DNA for the CDR3: TGTGCCAGCAGCCAGGCGAGCTACAATCTCGTTAGGGCTTTCTTT. This encodes CASSQASYNLVRAFF.

This chain connects TRBV28 to TRBJ2-3, with D possibly TRBD1 on 6 matching bases. Trimming took off 5 bases at V and 0 bases at J, with 9 bases between the two ends. CDR1 is MDHEN, CDR2 SYDVKM, per germline. The CDR3 runs to 14 residues. The CDR3 DNA is TGTGCCAGCAGTACCGGACAGAGCACAGATACGCAGTATTTT. Amino acids: CASSTGQSTDTQYF. The variable domain in full, completed from reference TRBV28 and TRBJ2-3, reads DVKVTQSSRYLVKRTGEKVFLECVQDMDHENMFWYRQDPGLGLRLIYFSYDVKMKEKGDIPEGYSVSREKKERFSLILESASTNQTSMYLCASSTGQSTDTQYFGPGTRLTVL.

The chain links TRBV4-1 to TRBJ2-1, with TRBD2 identical over 16 bases. CDR1 and CDR2 (germline): MGHRA, YSYEKL. The CDR3 has 19 residues. The trim removed 4 bases at V and 6 bases at J, leaving 12 bases unmatched. CDR3 sequence (DNA): TGCGCCAGCAGCCCCCCCGTGGGACTAGCGGGGGGGCTCACCAATGAGCAGTTCTTC. As protein: CASSPPVGLAGGLTNEQFF.

The chain joins TRBV5-1 to TRBJ2-6, with a tentative D call TRBD2 (6 bases). Germline-derived CDR1 and CDR2 are SGHRS and YFSETQ. This CDR3 spans 17 amino acids. V lost 2 bases and J 0 bases, leaving 12 bases between the germline ends. This CDR3 is CASSFRAGTSGANVLTF. CDR3 DNA sequence: TGCGCCAGCAGCTTCAGGGCGGGGACCTCTGGGGCCAACGTCCTGACTTTC.

The V gene is TRBV5-1, the J gene TRBJ1-1; a weak D match, TRBD1 (5 bases). The CDR3 is made up of 14 amino acids. Germline V gives CDR1 SGHRS, CDR2 YFSETQ. The V end was cut by 3 bases, the J end by 3 bases, with 12 bases between. DNA for the CDR3: TGCGCCAGCAGCTGGTTGGGGGGACACACTGAAGCTTTCTTT. It is translated as CASSWLGGHTEAFF.

The chain's CDR3 is CSVPGADEQYF. The CDR3 DNA follows: TGCAGTGTCCCAGGGGCGGACGAGCAGTACTTC. This sequence joins TRBV20-1 and TRBJ2-7, with D possibly TRBD1 on 6 matching bases. Germline V gene lookup returns CDR1 DFQATT and CDR2 SNEGSKA (reference sequence). V was cut by 7 bases and J by 5 bases, with 12 bases left in between. The CDR3 extends over 11 amino acids.

The V gene is TRBV28, the J gene TRBJ1-1, with D possibly being TRBD1 (6 bases). CDR3 length equals 14 residues. V lost 3 bases and J lost 5, with 13 bases in between. Germline V lookup: CDR1 MDHEN, CDR2 SYDVKM. CDR3 bases: TGTGCCAGCAGTTTGTGGGGGCGTAGGACTGAAGCTTTCTTT. It codes for CASSLWGRRTEAFF.

The V gene is TRBV20-1, the J gene TRBJ2-3; no clear D gene. Per germline, CDR1 DFQATT and CDR2 SNEGSKA (reference sequence). The CDR3 consists of 11 residues. V lost 6 bases and J 3 bases, leaving 7 bases between the germline ends. CDR3 residues: CSAPQTDTQYF. The CDR3 nucleotides read TGCAGTGCCCCCCAGACAGATACGCAGTATTTT.

V and J are TRBV5-1 and TRBJ2-5, with 10 bases identical to TRBD2. Germline trimming cut 0 bases from V and 7 bases from J; bases unmatched to any gene: 9. From germline, CDR1 is SGHRS and CDR2 YFSETQ. This CDR3 has 16 amino acids. The CDR3 sequence: CASSLGSSGGAGTQYF. As DNA, the CDR3 is TGCGCCAGCAGCTTGGGGTCAAGCGGGGGGGCCGGGACCCAGTACTTC.

The V call is TRBV18, the J call TRBJ2-7, with 9 bases lining up with TRBD1. Trimming cost V 1 base and J 4 bases; bases outside gene matches: 8. This CDR3 region has 16 residues. The germline gives CDR1 KGHSH, CDR2 LQKENI. CDR3 sequence reads: CASSPLIGQGTYEQYF. The CDR3 coding sequence is TGTGCCAGCTCACCACTGATCGGACAGGGGACGTACGAGCAGTACTTC.

The chain carries TRBV6-5 and TRBJ2-5, with 7 nucleotides matching TRBD1. This CDR3 comprises 13 residues. V was clipped by 5 bases and J by 5 bases; unmatched bases: 5. CDR1 is MNHEY and CDR2 is SVGAGI in the germline V gene. This CDR3 is CASSPTGWETQYF. DNA of the CDR3: TGTGCCAGCAGTCCGACAGGGTGGGAGACCCAGTACTTC.

This clone has just one count. The chain joins TRBV19 to TRBJ2-5, with 10 bases lining up with TRBD2. Germline V gives CDR1 LNHDA, CDR2 SQIVND (reference sequence). V lost 4 bases and J lost 4; bases outside the gene matches: 3. The CDR3 totals 14 residues. The CDR3, as DNA: TGTGCCAGTAGTACAAGACTAGCGGGAGAGACCCAGTACTTC. Translated: CASSTRLAGETQYF.

The V gene is TRBV2, the J gene TRBJ2-1; D is unresolved. CDR1 and CDR2 from the germline V gene are SNHLY and FYNNEI. V was shortened by 3 bases and J by 9 bases, with 12 bases between the two germline ends. The CDR3 totals 13 residues. The CDR3 nucleotides read TGTGCCAGCAGTGAGTCGAGGTTAGGTGAGCAGTTCTTC. It yields the protein CASSESRLGEQFF.

This clone showed up just once. V gene TRBV28 combines with J gene TRBJ2-1; TRBD2 aligns across 10 bases. V lost 6 bases to trimming and J lost 7 bases; unmatched junction nucleotides: 3. The germline V gene encodes CDR1 MDHEN and CDR2 SYDVKM. The CDR3 runs 13 residues. The DNA for the CDR3 is TGTGCCAGCAGAAGCGGGAGGGGGAATGAGCAGTTCTTC. It translates to CASRSGRGNEQFF. Looking up the rest from reference TRBV28 and TRBJ2-1 gives the full variable domain: DVKVTQSSRYLVKRTGEKVFLECVQDMDHENMFWYRQDPGLGLRLIYFSYDVKMKEKGDIPEGYSVSREKKERFSLILESASTNQTSMYLCASRSGRGNEQFFGPGTRLTVL.

CDR3 sequence reads: CASTAGQRVSNTEAFF. The CDR3 DNA reads TGTGCCAGTACCGCCGGACAGAGAGTTTCGAACACTGAAGCTTTCTTT. This sequence joins TRBV19 and TRBJ1-1; perhaps TRBD1 as D (6 bases). Trimming pared 7 bases from V and 1 base from J, leaving 19 bases between. In germline, CDR1 is LNHDA, CDR2 SQIVND (reference sequence). This CDR3 is 16 amino acids long.

The chain links TRBV6-5 to TRBJ1-2; no firm D call. Germline CDR1 reads MNHEY; CDR2 reads SVGAGI. This CDR3 region has 15 residues. V dropped 6 bases and J dropped 7 bases, with 21 bases sitting between them. The CDR3 DNA sequence: TGTGCCAGCAGCTCCCTGGGAGTGGGCAGGAGTGGCTACACCTTC. Translating it yields CASSSLGVGRSGYTF.

The chain combines TRBV7-2 with TRBJ2-3; D not certain. Trimming removed 0 bases from V and 2 bases from J, with 9 bases in between. The CDR3 has 15 amino acids. CDR1 is SGHTA, CDR2 FQGNSA, per germline. CDR3 coding DNA: TGTGCCAGCAGCTTAGCGCTCTTAGCCACAGATACGCAGTATTTT. This codes for CASSLALLATDTQYF.

CDR3 nucleotides: TGTGCCAGCAGCTTAGTGGCAGAAGCTTTCTTT. Encoded protein: CASSLVAEAFF. The chain links TRBV7-9 to TRBJ1-1; D not certain. Per the germline V gene, CDR1 is SEHNR and CDR2 is FQNEAQ (reference sequence). The CDR3 contains 11 residues. Trimming stripped 1 base from V and 8 bases from J, with 5 bases between.

The chain combines TRBV11-3 with TRBJ1-1; D unresolved. Trimming cost V 5 bases and J 5 bases, with 9 bases left between them. Per the germline V gene, CDR1 is SGHNT and CDR2 is YENEEA. The CDR3 extends over 12 amino acids. This chain's CDR3 is CASSLTGTEAFF. The CDR3 DNA is TGTGCCAGCAGCCTGACGGGGACTGAAGCTTTCTTT.